Listed below are T cell receptor beta chains from one sample, sequenced in a study of cytomegalovirus exposure and HLA in healthy donors. The table came from immunoSEQ multiplex PCR; TCRdb's copy has only in-frame clones and leaves some out. The sample lists around 190,000 clones, more than 75% occurring once. Sequenced material: PBMCs. These receptor sequences come from a woman aged 25-40 years in good health and CMV-seropositive. CDR3s include the opening cysteine and the closing phenylalanine or tryptophan. D genes are given only for firm matches. Clone size is not always given. Where it is, it says once, few, many or a class for expanded clones.

. | TRBJ1-2 | TRBV28 | TRBD1 | CASRGQAKYGYTF | TGTGCCAGCAGGGGACAGGCTAAGTATGGCTACACCTTC
few | TRBJ1-1 | TRBV5-5 | . | CASSQSPLTVNTEAFF | TGTGCCAGCAGCCAGTCTCCTTTGACAGTGAACACTGAAGCTTTCTTT
few | TRBJ2-5 | TRBV28 | . | CASTGGARPLQETQYF | TGTGCCAGCACGGGCGGGGCTAGACCTCTCCAAGAGACCCAGTACTTC
. | TRBJ2-7 | TRBV2 | . | CASRPNSYEQYF | TGTGCCAGCAGACCGAACAGCTACGAGCAGTACTTC
. | TRBJ1-4 | TRBV5-6 | TRBD1 | CATSGTGNEKLFF | TGTGCCACCTCCGGGACAGGAAATGAAAAACTGTTTTTT
few | TRBJ1-1 | TRBV7-3 | TRBD1 | CASSGATGEAFF | TGTGCCAGCAGCGGGGCGACAGGGGAAGCTTTCTTT
. | TRBJ2-5 | TRBV11-3 | TRBD2 | CASSSGGMGETQYF | TGTGCCAGCAGCTCGGGGGGGATGGGAGAGACCCAGTACTTC
. | TRBJ2-7 | TRBV5-4 | . | CASSLGRPPYEQYF | TGTGCCAGCAGCTTGGGGAGACCGCCCTACGAGCAGTACTTC
. | TRBJ1-4 | TRBV11-3 | . | CASSLAGATNEKLFF | TGTGCCAGCAGCTTAGCGGGTGCAACTAATGAAAAACTGTTTTTT
. | TRBJ1-4 | TRBV29-1 | . | CSVSLTATNEKLFF | TGCAGCGTATCATTGACAGCAACTAATGAAAAACTGTTTTTT
. | TRBJ2-3 | TRBV7-9 | . | CASSPREYTDTQYF | TGTGCCAGCAGCCCCCGGGAGTACACAGATACGCAGTATTTT
. | TRBJ2-3 | TRBV5-1 | . | CASSLDGTQGDTQYF | TGCGCCAGCAGCTTGGACGGGACTCAGGGAGATACGCAGTATTTT
. | TRBJ1-6 | TRBV4-2 | . | CASSQDLGTQGYNSPLHF | TGTGCCAGCAGCCAAGATCTGGGGACACAAGGGTATAATTCACCCCTCCACTTT
. | TRBJ1-5 | TRBV18 | . | CASSPGQLNQPQHF | TGTGCCAGCTCACCAGGACAGCTCAATCAGCCCCAGCATTTT
. | TRBJ2-1 | TRBV7-9 | TRBD2 | CASSIGLAGDPSNEQFF | TGTGCCAGTAGTATCGGACTAGCGGGGGACCCGAGCAATGAGCAGTTCTTC
. | TRBJ2-7 | TRBV5-1 | TRBD1 | CASSLATGDYEQYF | TGCGCCAGCAGCTTGGCCACAGGGGACTACGAGCAGTACTTC
. | TRBJ2-2 | TRBV5-8 | . | CASSLFDISNTGELFF | TGTGCCAGCAGCTTGTTCGACATCTCTAACACCGGGGAGCTGTTTTTT
. | TRBJ2-1 | TRBV28 | . | CASSPPGGSGNEQFF | TGTGCCAGCAGCCCGCCCGGAGGGAGTGGCAATGAGCAGTTCTTC
. | TRBJ1-1 | TRBV18 | . | CASSPPPGARVEAFF | TGTGCCAGCTCACCACCGCCCGGTGCGAGGGTTGAAGCTTTCTTT
. | TRBJ2-7 | TRBV28 | . | CASSPPGILSYEQYF | TGTGCCAGCAGTCCGCCCGGGATCCTCTCCTACGAGCAGTACTTC
. | TRBJ1-3 | TRBV9 | . | CASSVGGSTSGNTIYF | TGTGCCAGCAGCGTAGGAGGCAGCACCTCTGGAAACACCATATATTTT
. | TRBJ2-7 | TRBV7-8 | . | CASSLLVGTWGYEQYF | TGTGCCAGCAGCTTACTCGTCGGGACTTGGGGCTACGAGCAGTACTTC
once | TRBJ1-5 | TRBV2 | TRBD1 | CASSVETPTGVGQPQHF | TGTGCCAGCAGTGTTGAGACCCCGACAGGGGTAGGTCAGCCCCAGCATTTT
. | TRBJ2-3 | TRBV5-1 | TRBD2 | CASSSISGGASTDTQYF | TGCGCCAGCAGCTCGATTAGCGGGGGGGCTTCCACAGATACGCAGTATTTT
. | TRBJ2-5 | TRBV7-9 | TRBD2 | CASSRYSGSEEETQYF | TGTGCCAGCAGCAGGTATAGCGGGAGTGAAGAAGAGACCCAGTACTTC